In its sample, the clone carrying this TCR beta chain was seen once. Its antigen is not known. Germline loops: CDR1 MNHNY, CDR2 SVGAGI (reference sequence). Trimming at V came to 5 bases and at J to 6 bases, leaving 13 bases not matched to a gene. The CDR3 loop spans 16 amino acids. This specimen comes from a study of beta chain features in type 1 diabetes. Study-level points and caveats: The similarity of naive, central memory and Treg TCRB repertoires appeared greater among patients than among healthy donors. Within each of all four CD4+ subsets, Type 1 diabetes patients had TCRB CDR3s that were moderately but significantly shorter.

The whole isolated RNA underwent reverse transcription, so sequencing captured expressed TCRB transcripts. Approximately 980,000 reads, on average, were obtained from stem cell-like memory T cell samples. The data were produced by immunoSEQ multiplex PCR, yet TCRdb's version contains in-frame clones alone and is incomplete. Of 45,000 to 60,000 clones listed, under 75% are singletons. The chain combines TRBV6-6 with TRBJ2-1, with 7 bases lining up with TRBD2. What was sequenced was stem cell memory CD4+ T cells from blood. The sequence derives from a woman under 40 with type 1 diabetes. Written as DNA, the CDR3 is TGTGCCAGCAGTCGCCGGGCTAGCGGTGAAGGCAATGAGCAGTTCTTC. It encodes CASSRRASGEGNEQFF.